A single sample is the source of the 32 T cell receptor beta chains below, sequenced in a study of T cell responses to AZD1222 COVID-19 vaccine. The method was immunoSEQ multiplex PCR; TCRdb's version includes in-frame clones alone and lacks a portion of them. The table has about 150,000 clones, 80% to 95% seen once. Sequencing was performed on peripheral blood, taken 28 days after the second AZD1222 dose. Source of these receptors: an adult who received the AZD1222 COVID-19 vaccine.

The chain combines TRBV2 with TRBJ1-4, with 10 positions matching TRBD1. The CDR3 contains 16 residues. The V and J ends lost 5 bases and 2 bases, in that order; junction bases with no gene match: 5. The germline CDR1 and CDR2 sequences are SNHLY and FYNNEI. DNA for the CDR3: TGTGCCAGCAGTCGGGACAGGGGCGCTACTAATGAAAAACTGTTTTTT. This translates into CASSRDRGATNEKLFF.

The CDR3 sequence is CASSSGRNQPQHF. The CDR3 DNA follows: TGTGCCAGCAGCTCAGGACGGAATCAGCCCCAGCATTTT. The chain employs TRBV7-2 and TRBJ1-5, with no clear D. CDR3 length equals 13 residues. From germline, CDR1 is SGHTA and CDR2 FQGNSA. Trimming removed 4 bases at V and 4 bases at J, with 8 bases between. The whole variable domain, remainder taken from reference TRBV7-2 and TRBJ1-5, is GAGVSQSPSNKVTEKGKDVELRCDPISGHTALYWYRQSLGQGLEFLIYFQGNSAPDKSGLPSDRFSAERTGGSVSTLTIQRTQQEDSAVYLCASSSGRNQPQHFGDGTRLSIL.

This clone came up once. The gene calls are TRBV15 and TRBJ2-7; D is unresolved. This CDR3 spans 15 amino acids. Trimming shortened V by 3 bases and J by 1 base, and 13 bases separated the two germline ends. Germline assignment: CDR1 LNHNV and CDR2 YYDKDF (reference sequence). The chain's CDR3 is CATSSQRSNSYEQYF. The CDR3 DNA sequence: TGTGCCACCAGCAGTCAGAGATCCAATTCCTACGAGCAGTACTTC. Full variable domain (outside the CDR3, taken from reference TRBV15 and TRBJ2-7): DAMVIQNPRYQVTQFGKPVTLSCSQTLNHNVMYWYQQKSSQAPKLLFHYYDKDFNNEADTPDNFQSRRPNTSFCFLDIRSPGLGDTAMYLCATSSQRSNSYEQYFGPGTRLTVT.

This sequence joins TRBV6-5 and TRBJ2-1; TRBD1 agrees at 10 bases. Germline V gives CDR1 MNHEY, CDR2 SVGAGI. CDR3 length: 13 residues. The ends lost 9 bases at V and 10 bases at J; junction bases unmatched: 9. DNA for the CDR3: TGTGCCAGTCAGACAGGGGGCTTCGGGGAGCAGTTCTTC. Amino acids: CASQTGGFGEQFF.

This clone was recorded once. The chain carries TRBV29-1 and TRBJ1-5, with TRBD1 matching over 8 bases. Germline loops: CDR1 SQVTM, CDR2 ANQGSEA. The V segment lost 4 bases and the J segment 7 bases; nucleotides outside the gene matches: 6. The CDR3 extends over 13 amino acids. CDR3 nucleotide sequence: TGCAGCGTTGGGACAGGGTGGGACCAGCCCCAGCATTTT. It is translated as CSVGTGWDQPQHF.

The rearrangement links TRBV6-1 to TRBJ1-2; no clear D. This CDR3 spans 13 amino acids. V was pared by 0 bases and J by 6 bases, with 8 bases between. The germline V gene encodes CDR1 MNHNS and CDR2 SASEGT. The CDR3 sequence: CASSEAPGNGYTF. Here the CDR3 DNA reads TGTGCCAGCAGTGAAGCGCCGGGGAATGGCTACACCTTC.

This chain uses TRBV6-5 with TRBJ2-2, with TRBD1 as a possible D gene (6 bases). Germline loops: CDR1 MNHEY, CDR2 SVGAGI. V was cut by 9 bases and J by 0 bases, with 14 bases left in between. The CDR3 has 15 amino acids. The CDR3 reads CASYPAGANTGELFF. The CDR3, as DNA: TGTGCCAGTTACCCGGCAGGGGCGAACACCGGGGAGCTGTTTTTT.

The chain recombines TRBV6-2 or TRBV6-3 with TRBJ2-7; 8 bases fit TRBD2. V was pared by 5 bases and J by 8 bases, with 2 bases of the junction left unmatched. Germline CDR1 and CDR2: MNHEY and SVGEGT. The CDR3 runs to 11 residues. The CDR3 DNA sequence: TGTGCCAGCAGTGCGGGAGGCCAGCAGTACTTC. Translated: CASSAGGQQYF.

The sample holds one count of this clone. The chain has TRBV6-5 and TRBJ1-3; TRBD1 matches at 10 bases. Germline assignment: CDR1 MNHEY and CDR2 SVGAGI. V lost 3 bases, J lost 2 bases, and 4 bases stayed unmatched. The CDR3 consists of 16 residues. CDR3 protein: CASSYAGTGAGNTIYF. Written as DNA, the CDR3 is TGTGCCAGCAGTTATGCCGGGACAGGGGCTGGAAACACCATATATTTT.

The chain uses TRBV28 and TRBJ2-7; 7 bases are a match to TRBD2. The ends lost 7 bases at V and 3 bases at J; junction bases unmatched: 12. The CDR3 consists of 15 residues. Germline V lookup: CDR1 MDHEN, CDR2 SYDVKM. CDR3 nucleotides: TGTGCCAGCACCCCTCCCCCGGGAGGAAACTACGAGCAGTACTTC. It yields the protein CASTPPPGGNYEQYF.

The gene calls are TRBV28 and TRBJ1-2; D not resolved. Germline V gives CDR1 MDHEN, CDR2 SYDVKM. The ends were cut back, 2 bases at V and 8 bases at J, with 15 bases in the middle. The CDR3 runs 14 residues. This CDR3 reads CASSLPPTERGYTF. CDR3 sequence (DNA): TGTGCCAGCAGTTTACCCCCGACTGAAAGGGGCTACACCTTC.

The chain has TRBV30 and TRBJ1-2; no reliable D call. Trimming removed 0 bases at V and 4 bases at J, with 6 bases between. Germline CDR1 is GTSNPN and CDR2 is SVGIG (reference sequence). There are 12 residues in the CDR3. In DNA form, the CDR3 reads TGTGCCTGGAGTGTCTCAGGCTATGGCTACACCTTC. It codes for CAWSVSGYGYTF.

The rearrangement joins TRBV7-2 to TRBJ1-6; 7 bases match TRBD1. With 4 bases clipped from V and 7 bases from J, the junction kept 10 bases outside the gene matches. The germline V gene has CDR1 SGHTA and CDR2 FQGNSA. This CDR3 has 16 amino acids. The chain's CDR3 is CASSSHTTGNNSPLHF. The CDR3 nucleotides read TGTGCCAGCAGCTCCCACACGACAGGGAACAATTCACCCCTCCACTTT.

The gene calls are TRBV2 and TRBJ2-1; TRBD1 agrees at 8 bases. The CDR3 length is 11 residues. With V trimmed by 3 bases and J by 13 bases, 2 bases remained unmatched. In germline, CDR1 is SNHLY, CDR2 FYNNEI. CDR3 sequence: CASSEGQVQFF. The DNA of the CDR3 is TGTGCCAGCAGTGAGGGACAGGTCCAGTTCTTC.

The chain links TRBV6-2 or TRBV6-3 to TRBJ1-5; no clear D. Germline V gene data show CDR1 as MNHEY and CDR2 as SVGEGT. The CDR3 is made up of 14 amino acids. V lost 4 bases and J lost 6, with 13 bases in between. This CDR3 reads CASSSPRAFQPQHF. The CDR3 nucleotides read TGTGCCAGCAGTTCCCCTAGGGCATTTCAGCCCCAGCATTTT.

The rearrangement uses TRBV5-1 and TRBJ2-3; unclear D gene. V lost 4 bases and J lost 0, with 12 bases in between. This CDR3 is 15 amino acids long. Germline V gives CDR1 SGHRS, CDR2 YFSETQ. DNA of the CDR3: TGCGCCAGCAGCCGAGACGGCCAAAGCACAGATACGCAGTATTTT. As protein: CASSRDGQSTDTQYF. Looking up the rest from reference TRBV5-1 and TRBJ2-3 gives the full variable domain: KAGVTQTPRYLIKTRGQQVTLSCSPISGHRSVSWYQQTPGQGLQFLFEYFSETQRNKGNFPGRFSGRQFSNSRSEMNVSTLELGDSALYLCASSRDGQSTDTQYFGPGTRLTVL.

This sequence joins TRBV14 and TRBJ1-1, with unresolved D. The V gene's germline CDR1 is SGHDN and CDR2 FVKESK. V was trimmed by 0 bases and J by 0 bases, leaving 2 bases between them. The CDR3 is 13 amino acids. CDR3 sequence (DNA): TGTGCCAGCAGCCAAGAAATGAACACTGAAGCTTTCTTT. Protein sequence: CASSQEMNTEAFF.

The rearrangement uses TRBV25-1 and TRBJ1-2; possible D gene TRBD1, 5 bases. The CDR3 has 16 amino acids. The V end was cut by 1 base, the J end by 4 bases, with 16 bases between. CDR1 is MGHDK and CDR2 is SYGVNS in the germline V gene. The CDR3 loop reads CASSELIQRTPYGYTF. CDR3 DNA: TGTGCCAGCAGTGAATTGATCCAACGGACACCCTATGGCTACACCTTC.

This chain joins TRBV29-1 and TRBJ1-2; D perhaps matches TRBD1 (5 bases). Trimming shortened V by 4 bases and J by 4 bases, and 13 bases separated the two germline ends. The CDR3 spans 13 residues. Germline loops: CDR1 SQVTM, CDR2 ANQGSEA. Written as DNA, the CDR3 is TGCAGCGTTGCCGGAGGGGCTGGCTATGGCTACACCTTC. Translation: CSVAGGAGYGYTF.

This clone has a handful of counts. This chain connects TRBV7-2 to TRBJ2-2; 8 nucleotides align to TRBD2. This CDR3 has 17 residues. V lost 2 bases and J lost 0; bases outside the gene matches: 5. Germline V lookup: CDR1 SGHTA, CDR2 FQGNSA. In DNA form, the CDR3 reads TGTGCCAGCAGCTTAACCGGGAGGGCCTCGAACACCGGGGAGCTGTTTTTT. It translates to CASSLTGRASNTGELFF.

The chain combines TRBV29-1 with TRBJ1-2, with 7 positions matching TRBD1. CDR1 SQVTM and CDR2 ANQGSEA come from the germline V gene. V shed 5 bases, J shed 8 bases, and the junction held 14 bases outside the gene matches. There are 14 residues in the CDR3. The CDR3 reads CSVNRGKVVEGYTF. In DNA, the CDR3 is TGCAGCGTTAACAGGGGTAAAGTCGTTGAAGGCTACACCTTC.

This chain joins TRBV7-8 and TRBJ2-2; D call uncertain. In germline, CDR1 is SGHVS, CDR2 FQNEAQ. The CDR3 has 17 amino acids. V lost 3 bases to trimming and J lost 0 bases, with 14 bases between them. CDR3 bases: TGTGCCAGCAGCTTTACGAGGTATCCCACGAACACCGGGGAGCTGTTTTTT. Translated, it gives CASSFTRYPTNTGELFF.

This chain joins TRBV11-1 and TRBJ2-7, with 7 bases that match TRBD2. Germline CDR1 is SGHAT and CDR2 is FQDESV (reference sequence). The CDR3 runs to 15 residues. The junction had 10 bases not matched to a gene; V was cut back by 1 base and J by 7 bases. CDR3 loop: CASSLVLAKPGEQYF. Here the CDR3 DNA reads TGTGCCAGCAGCTTAGTACTAGCGAAACCGGGGGAGCAGTACTTC.

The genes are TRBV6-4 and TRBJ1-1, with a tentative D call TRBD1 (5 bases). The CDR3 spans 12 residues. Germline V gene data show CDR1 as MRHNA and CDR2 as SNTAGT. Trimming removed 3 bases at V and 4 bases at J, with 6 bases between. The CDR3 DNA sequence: TGTGCCAGCAGTGAAAGGGGCACTGAAGCTTTCTTT. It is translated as CASSERGTEAFF.

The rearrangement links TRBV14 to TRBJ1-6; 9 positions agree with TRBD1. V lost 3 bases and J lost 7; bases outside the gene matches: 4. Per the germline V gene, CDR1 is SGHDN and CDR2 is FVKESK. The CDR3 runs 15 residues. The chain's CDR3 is CASSHGQGINSPLHF. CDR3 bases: TGTGCCAGCAGCCACGGACAGGGGATAAATTCACCCCTCCACTTT.

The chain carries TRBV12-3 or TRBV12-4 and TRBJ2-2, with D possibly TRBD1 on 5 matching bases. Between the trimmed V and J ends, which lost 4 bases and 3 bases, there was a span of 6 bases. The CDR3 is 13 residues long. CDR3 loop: CASSSQDTGELFF. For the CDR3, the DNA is TGTGCCAGCAGTTCACAGGACACCGGGGAGCTGTTTTTT.

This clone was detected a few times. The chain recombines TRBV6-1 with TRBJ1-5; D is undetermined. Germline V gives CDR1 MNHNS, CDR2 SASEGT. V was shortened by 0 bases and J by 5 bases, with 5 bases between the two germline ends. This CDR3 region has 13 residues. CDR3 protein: CASSEADYQPQHF. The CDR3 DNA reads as TGTGCCAGCAGTGAAGCGGATTATCAGCCCCAGCATTTT.

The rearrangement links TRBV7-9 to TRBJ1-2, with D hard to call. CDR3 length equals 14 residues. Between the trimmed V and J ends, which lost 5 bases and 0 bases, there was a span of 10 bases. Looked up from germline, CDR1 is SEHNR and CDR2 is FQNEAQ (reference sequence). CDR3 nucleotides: TGTGCCAGCAGCCCCGACACAGCTAACTATGGCTACACCTTC. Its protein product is CASSPDTANYGYTF.

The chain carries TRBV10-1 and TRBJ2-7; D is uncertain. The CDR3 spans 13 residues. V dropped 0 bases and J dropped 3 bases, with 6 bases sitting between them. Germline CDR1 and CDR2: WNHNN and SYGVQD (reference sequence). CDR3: CASSESPGYEQYF. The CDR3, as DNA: TGCGCCAGCAGTGAGTCGCCTGGCTACGAGCAGTACTTC.

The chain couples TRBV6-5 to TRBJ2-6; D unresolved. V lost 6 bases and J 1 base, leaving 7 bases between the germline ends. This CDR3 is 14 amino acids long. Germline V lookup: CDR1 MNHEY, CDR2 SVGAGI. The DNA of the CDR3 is TGTGCCAGCAGCCCCCATTCTGGGGCCAACGTCCTGACTTTC. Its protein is CASSPHSGANVLTF.

The CDR3 is CASSPLGAGGYGEAFF. In DNA form, the CDR3 reads TGTGCCAGCAGCCCACTGGGCGCAGGGGGCTATGGTGAAGCTTTCTTT. The chain employs TRBV3-1 (or the pseudogene TRBV3-2) and TRBJ1-1, with 8 nucleotides matching TRBD1. CDR1 is LGHDT, CDR2 YNNKEL, per germline (reference sequence). The V and J ends lost 4 bases and 7 bases, in that order; junction bases with no gene match: 14. This CDR3 spans 16 amino acids.

The CDR3 spells CASSHSQGVYGYTF. CDR3 DNA: TGTGCCAGCAGCCATTCGCAGGGAGTCTATGGCTACACCTTC. The rearrangement links TRBV14 to TRBJ1-2; tentative D call: TRBD1 (5 bases). Between the trimmed V and J ends, which lost 3 bases and 4 bases, there was a span of 12 bases. Germline V CDR1 and CDR2: SGHDN, FVKESK. The CDR3 runs 14 residues.